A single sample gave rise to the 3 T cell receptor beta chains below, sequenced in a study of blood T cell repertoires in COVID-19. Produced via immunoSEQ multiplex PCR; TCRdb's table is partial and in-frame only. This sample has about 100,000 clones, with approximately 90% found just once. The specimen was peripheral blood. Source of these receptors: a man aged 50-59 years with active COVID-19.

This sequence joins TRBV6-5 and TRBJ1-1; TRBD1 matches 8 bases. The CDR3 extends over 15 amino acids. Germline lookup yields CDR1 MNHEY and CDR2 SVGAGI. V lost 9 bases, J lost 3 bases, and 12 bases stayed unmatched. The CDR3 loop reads CASLPRTGKDTEAFF. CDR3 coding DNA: TGTGCCAGTCTTCCCAGGACAGGGAAAGACACTGAAGCTTTCTTT.

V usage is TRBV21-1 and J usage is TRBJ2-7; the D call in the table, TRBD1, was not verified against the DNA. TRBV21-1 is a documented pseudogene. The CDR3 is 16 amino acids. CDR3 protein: CASSKTNYRGPYEQYF. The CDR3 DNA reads TGTGCCAGCAGCAAAACCAATTACAGGGGGCCCTACGAGCAGTACTTC.

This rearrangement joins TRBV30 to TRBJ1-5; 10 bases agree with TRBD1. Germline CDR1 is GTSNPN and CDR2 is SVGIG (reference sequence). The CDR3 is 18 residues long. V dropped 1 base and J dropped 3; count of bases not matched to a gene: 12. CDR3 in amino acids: CAWSEGWGQGQYNQPQHF. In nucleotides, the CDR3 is TGTGCCTGGAGTGAAGGCTGGGGACAGGGGCAGTACAATCAGCCCCAGCATTTT. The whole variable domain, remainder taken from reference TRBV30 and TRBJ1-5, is SQTIHQWPATLVQPVGSPLSLECTVEGTSNPNLYWYRQAAGRGLQLLFYSVGIGQISSEVPQNLSASRPQDRQFILSSKKLLLSDSGFYLCAWSEGWGQGQYNQPQHFGDGTRLSIL.